Listed below are T cell receptor beta chains from one sample, sequenced in a study of vaccination and CD4 T cells after COVID-19. Antigen specificity for these receptors is unknown. TCRdb used MiXCR to reprocess the PCR reads, holding one entry per CDR3 protein. The sample lists some 20,000 distinct CDR3 sequences, less than 60% seen once, with nearly 2.5% in the top ten. Here the sequenced sample was CD4+ T cells from blood, cultured in vitro, taken after SARS-CoV-2 vaccination. The receptors derive from a human donor who had recovered from COVID-19. Both conserved end residues are part of each CDR3. Each record gives: CDR3 DNA, CDR3 protein, D gene, J gene, clone size, CDR3 length, V gene. A D gene is named only where the DNA matches it firmly. Clone size, where shown, is once, few, many, or a class for clones that have expanded.

CDR3nt: TGTGCCAGCAGCCAAAGCACAGATACGCAGTATTTT
CDR3aa: CASSQSTDTQYF
d_gene: NA
j_gene: TRBJ2-3
abundance: once
len: 12
v_gene: TRBV11-2

CDR3nt: TGTACCAGCGCGAACAGGGATCGTGGAGCTTTCTTT
CDR3aa: CTSANRDRGAFF
d_gene: NA
j_gene: TRBJ1-1
abundance: once
len: 12
v_gene: TRBV11-3

CDR3nt: TGTGCCAGCAGGACAGGGTGGGCGAACACTGAAGCTTTCTTT
CDR3aa: CASRTGWANTEAFF
d_gene: TRBD1
j_gene: TRBJ1-1
abundance: NA
len: 14
v_gene: TRBV6-1

CDR3nt: TGTGCCAGCCGGGACACGTGGGCCACCGGGGAGCTGTTTTTT
CDR3aa: CASRDTWATGELFF
d_gene: NA
j_gene: TRBJ2-2
abundance: NA
len: 14
v_gene: TRBV7-2

CDR3nt: TGTGCCAGCAGTTTATCGCGTCAGGGCGCTGAAGCTTTCTTT
CDR3aa: CASSLSRQGAEAFF
d_gene: NA
j_gene: TRBJ1-1
abundance: NA
len: 14
v_gene: TRBV27

CDR3nt: TGCAGTGCTAGAATACCCCCCTACGAGCAGTACTTC
CDR3aa: CSARIPPYEQYF
d_gene: NA
j_gene: TRBJ2-7
abundance: few
len: 12
v_gene: TRBV20-1

CDR3nt: TGTGCCACCACGTCCGGTCATTCACCCCTCCACTTT
CDR3aa: CATTSGHSPLHF
d_gene: NA
j_gene: TRBJ1-6
abundance: NA
len: 12
v_gene: TRBV6-1

CDR3nt: TGTGCCAGCACCCTGACAGGGGGGACTGAAGCTTTCTTT
CDR3aa: CASTLTGGTEAFF
d_gene: TRBD1
j_gene: TRBJ1-1
abundance: NA
len: 13
v_gene: TRBV6-1

CDR3nt: TGTGCCAGCAGCTCCACAGGGGGCAGTAATCAGCCCCAGCATTTT
CDR3aa: CASSSTGGSNQPQHF
d_gene: TRBD1
j_gene: TRBJ1-5
abundance: NA
len: 15
v_gene: TRBV7-2

CDR3nt: TGCAGTGCTAGCACCGCGACACGGGGCCTAGGGAGTTTGTACGAGCAGTACTTC
CDR3aa: CSASTATRGLGSLYEQYF
d_gene: NA
j_gene: TRBJ2-7
abundance: NA
len: 18
v_gene: TRBV20-1

CDR3nt: TGCAGTGCTAGGGATCCGGCCCGGACAGGGAACTACAATGAGCAGCTCTTC
CDR3aa: CSARDPARTGNYNEQLF
d_gene: TRBD1
j_gene: TRBJ2-1
abundance: NA
len: 17
v_gene: TRBV20-1

CDR3nt: TGTGCCAGCTCACCGAGTACGGAGGGAGGCTATGGCTACACCTTC
CDR3aa: CASSPSTEGGYGYTF
d_gene: NA
j_gene: TRBJ1-2
abundance: NA
len: 15
v_gene: TRBV18

CDR3nt: TGTGCCACAACCGACAGGAGGAACACTGAAGCTTTCTTT
CDR3aa: CATTDRRNTEAFF
d_gene: NA
j_gene: TRBJ1-1
abundance: NA
len: 13
v_gene: TRBV6-2/TRBV6-3

CDR3nt: TGTGCCAGTAGTCGGTTTGCGGGGGAGAGAGATCAGCCCCAGCATTTT
CDR3aa: CASSRFAGERDQPQHF
d_gene: NA
j_gene: TRBJ1-5
abundance: few
len: 16
v_gene: TRBV19

CDR3nt: TGTGCCAGCAAGGAACGGGTGGGTGGCAATCAGCCCCAGCATTTT
CDR3aa: CASKERVGGNQPQHF
d_gene: NA
j_gene: TRBJ1-5
abundance: few
len: 15
v_gene: TRBV28

CDR3nt: TGCAGTGCTAGTCCGCCGATCGCACCCCTCCACTTT
CDR3aa: CSASPPIAPLHF
d_gene: NA
j_gene: TRBJ1-6
abundance: few
len: 12
v_gene: TRBV20-1

CDR3nt: TGTGCCAGCAGCTTAGACAGGAACACCGGGGAGCTGTTTTTT
CDR3aa: CASSLDRNTGELFF
d_gene: NA
j_gene: TRBJ2-2
abundance: NA
len: 14
v_gene: TRBV7-2

CDR3nt: TGTGCCAGCAGCCTTCAAGGCAATGAGCAGTTCTTC
CDR3aa: CASSLQGNEQFF
d_gene: NA
j_gene: TRBJ2-1
abundance: NA
len: 12
v_gene: TRBV11-2

CDR3nt: TGCAGTGCGGGGAGAGGGGGACGACAGCCCCAGCATTTT
CDR3aa: CSAGRGGRQPQHF
d_gene: NA
j_gene: TRBJ1-5
abundance: few
len: 13
v_gene: TRBV20-1

CDR3nt: TGTGCCAGCAGCCTGGGACCCGGGAATTACGAGCAGTACTTC
CDR3aa: CASSLGPGNYEQYF
d_gene: NA
j_gene: TRBJ2-7
abundance: NA
len: 14
v_gene: TRBV7-3

CDR3nt: TGTGCCTGGACCCAGGGACGGCGTAACTATGGCTACACCTTC
CDR3aa: CAWTQGRRNYGYTF
d_gene: NA
j_gene: TRBJ1-2
abundance: NA
len: 14
v_gene: TRBV30

CDR3nt: TGTGCCAGCACCAAAGAGGGCTATGGCTACACCTTC
CDR3aa: CASTKEGYGYTF
d_gene: NA
j_gene: TRBJ1-2
abundance: NA
len: 12
v_gene: TRBV6-2/TRBV6-3

CDR3nt: TGTGCCAGCAGCCGACAGGGGAATTCACCCCTCCACTTT
CDR3aa: CASSRQGNSPLHF
d_gene: TRBD1
j_gene: TRBJ1-6
abundance: few
len: 13
v_gene: TRBV6-2/TRBV6-3

CDR3nt: TGTGCCAGCTGCCCGGGCCAACAGTTCGGGCAGTACTTC
CDR3aa: CASCPGQQFGQYF
d_gene: NA
j_gene: TRBJ2-7
abundance: NA
len: 13
v_gene: TRBV28

CDR3nt: TGTGCCACCAGCAGAGGTTCGGGGCAGGGGCTAGTGGGGGCCAACGTCCTGACTTTC
CDR3aa: CATSRGSGQGLVGANVLTF
d_gene: NA
j_gene: TRBJ2-6
abundance: NA
len: 19
v_gene: TRBV15